Listed below are T cell receptor beta chains from one sample, sequenced in a study of cytomegalovirus exposure and HLA in healthy donors. Generated by immunoSEQ multiplex PCR, the TCRdb table keeps only in-frame clones and is missing some. Seen here are fewer than 90,000 clones, roughly 79% observed once, and the top ten hold 1.2% to 1.5%. The material sequenced was PBMCs. The receptors were gathered from a male donor in good health and CMV-seronegative. Each CDR3 is given without its conserved first and last residue.

TRBJ1-2,TRBV6-5,ASRHRTGDYGYT
TRBJ2-7,TRBV7-9,ASTTSETYEQY
TRBJ2-5,TRBV4-3,ASSQDLSTGGGETQY
TRBJ2-2,TRBV7-2,ASSWTGRVTGELF
TRBJ2-7,TRBV15,ATSRTGTNEQY
TRBJ1-1,TRBV9,ASSVVGARGGTEAF
TRBJ2-2,TRBV5-6,ASSFQGVLTGELF
TRBJ1-1,TRBV7-2,ASSFTGTGGMNTEAF
TRBJ2-3,TRBV5-6,ASSLDHPRDTQY
TRBJ1-5,TRBV28,ASSGPGQPQH
TRBJ2-2,TRBV19,ASSSAGGVTGELF
TRBJ2-7,TRBV4-3,ASSQENGQVGYEQY
TRBJ1-5,TRBV5-6,ASSLSADRQPQH
TRBJ2-3,TRBV11-2,ASSSGGSTDTQY
TRBJ2-1,TRBV5-4,ASSKGTGAGNEQF
TRBJ2-5,TRBV2,ASTQLAVIQETQY
TRBJ1-3,TRBV28,ASSSSFQGGGNTIY
TRBJ1-2,TRBV19,ASSATAGAGYGYT
TRBJ1-4,TRBV9,ARREVFATNEKLF
TRBJ1-4,TRBV27,ASSLFWTGTDEKLF
TRBJ2-4,TRBV28,ASSLTGTKGNSQY
TRBJ2-5,TRBV19,ASIGERETQY
TRBJ2-3,TRBV29-1,SGSKSVLGTDTQY
TRBJ1-3,TRBV5-1,ASSLQGDSGNTIY